This TCR beta chain appears in the sequencing data of a study of blood T cell repertoires in COVID-19 (dated by TCRdb to the early 2020s). General notes on the study: The collaborator samples originated in the United States, Italy and Spain and spanned the acute and convalescent phases of COVID-19. A freely available public database, intended as a resource for researchers studying the immune response to SARS-CoV-2, is where the repertoires were released. Where HLA class I and class II types were available, the types were taken from metadata supplied by the sample provider, not from assay-based typing. The material from the prospective study consisted of cDNA or gDNA derived from T cells, B-cell-depleted T cells, or PBMCs. Subjects who had been exposed to COVID-19, were actively infected with it, or had recovered from it provided the deeply sampled blood TCRbeta repertoires that made up the dataset. Nearly every sample came with metadata listing a de-identified subject ID, COVID-19 status, age in years and sex. Samples came from the ongoing ImmuneRACE study (first 160 participants) plus 1,254 subjects from 6 global collaborators. General study outcomes and caveats: How much clinical and demographic metadata was included differed by source and by participant, and the metadata was provided uncurated.

Concerning this clone itself: It lacks a known antigen. Base qualities are missing; no much larger clone stands one base away. This sample includes further DNA sequences coding for the same CDR3.

The collaborating institutions used their own protocols to collect whole blood in K2EDTA tubes. For TCRbeta analysis, collaborators shipped samples as frozen whole blood, isolated PBMCs, or DNA extracted from either of those sample types. TCRbeta CDR3 regions were amplified from genomic DNA using the immunoSEQ Assay, a bias-controlled multiplex PCR. As for the original processing: Within the assay, amplification of reference gene primers was used to estimate how many nucleated cells each sample contained. To quantify the absolute abundance of each unique TCRbeta CDR3 rearrangement, sequence reads were collapsed and filtered. For each sample, productive Simpson clonality was calculated by taking the square root of Simpson's diversity index across productive rearrangements. TCRdb stores this immuneACCESS table with in-frame sequences only. Part of the clones is absent; in the studies checked, under half of the shortfall reflects unresolved V genes, and no reason is known for the rest. That table supplies the V and J calls and clone size; D and trimming were determined from the DNA. This sample lists roughly 200,000 clones; about four fifths were detected once. The biggest ten clones account for approximately 7% of the sample.

The germline ends are 7 bases apart after V is trimmed by 0 bases and J by 4 bases. CDR1 GTSNPN and CDR2 SVGIG were looked up in the germline V gene (reference sequence). The CDR3 runs 13 amino acids, cysteine and phenylalanine included. The only DNA kept is the CDR3, 39 bases in frame from the first base. The sequence is built from TRBV30 and TRBJ1-5; the D gene is perhaps TRBD1, from 6 matching bases. This TCR was recovered from a man in his 70s with active or convalescent COVID-19. Sequencing was carried out using peripheral blood. The nucleotide sequence is TGTGCCTGGAGTGTAAGGGGGAATCAGCCCCAGCATTTT. It specifies CAWSVRGNQPQHF.